This T cell receptor beta chain is from a study of T-cell reconstitution after alpha-beta-depleted transplantation in children. Study-wide results and caveats: Some patients owed their high day-60 TCRbeta diversity to surviving recipient T cells and thymic progenitors. It was newly produced T cells that mostly accounted for T-cell counts and diversity one year after transplant. Several hundred graft clones that had expanded were reportedly the source of alpha-beta T cells about two months after transplant.

CDR3 size: 11 residues. Trimming left V 3 bases short and J 12 bases short, with 11 bases between. Germline V gives CDR1 SGHTA, CDR2 FQGNSA. As for this clonotype: Its antigen is unknown.

Unique molecular identifiers were incorporated during preparation of the TCRbeta library. TCRdb re-derived calls from the PCR reads in MiXCR, one entry per CDR3 protein. The table lists 55,000 to 65,000 distinct CDR3 sequences, 44% of them singletons. The chain joins TRBV7-2 to TRBJ1-1, with D possibly matching TRBD1 (5 bases). This receptor was taken from a male patient between 10 and 17 years old who had a stem cell transplant for acute lymphoblastic leukemia, so the T cells may come from the graft donor. The sample here was PBMCs, mostly from graft donor cells, taken 360 days after TCRalphabeta/CD19-depleted stem cell transplant. For the CDR3, the DNA is TGTGCCAGCAGCTTTCTGGGGGTAACTTTCTTT. Its translation is CASSFLGVTFF.